Below, 13 T cell receptor beta chains from the same sample are listed, as sequenced in a study of blood T cell repertoires in COVID-19. Sequenced by immunoSEQ multiplex PCR; TCRdb stores in-frame clones only, minus some. The table has roughly 140,000 clones, 80% to 90% seen once. Sequencing was done on a sample of peripheral blood. These receptor sequences come from a man in his 70s with acute or convalescent COVID-19.

This rearrangement joins TRBV5-6 to TRBJ1-1, with a tentative D call TRBD1 (6 bases). The CDR3 length is 15 residues. Germline CDR1 and CDR2: SGHDT and YYEEEE. The V gene lost 1 base and the J gene lost 0 bases, with 10 bases spanning the gap. CDR3 bases: TGTGCCAGCAGCTTGCGTCGGACAGTGAACACTGAAGCTTTCTTT. Its translation is CASSLRRTVNTEAFF.

The chain employs TRBV5-1 and TRBJ2-5, with D perhaps TRBD1 (5 bases). Trimming removed 1 base at V and 3 bases at J, with 10 bases between. This CDR3 region has 14 residues. Germline CDR1 is SGHRS and CDR2 is YFSETQ. In DNA, the CDR3 is TGCGCCAGCAGCTTGTTGCAGGGTGAAGAGACCCAGTACTTC. It specifies CASSLLQGEETQYF.

J is TRBJ2-4 and V is TRBV18; 8 bases match TRBD1. CDR3 size: 14 residues. With V trimmed by 0 bases and J by 5 bases, 0 bases remained unmatched. Germline loops: CDR1 KGHSH, CDR2 LQKENI. CDR3 region: CASSPPTGENIQYF. Written as DNA, the CDR3 is TGTGCCAGCTCACCACCGACAGGGGAAAACATTCAGTACTTC.

The V and J genes are TRBV5-4 and TRBJ2-2, with 11 bases fitting TRBD2. CDR3 length: 15 amino acids. With 0 bases clipped from V and 6 bases from J, the junction kept 1 base outside the gene matches. Germline CDR1 SGHNT, CDR2 YYREEE (reference sequence). CDR3 in DNA: TGTGCCAGCAGCTTGGTAGCGGGAGGGCCCGGGGAGCTGTTTTTT. This gives the protein CASSLVAGGPGELFF.

This chain connects TRBV5-1 to TRBJ1-4, with 11 nucleotides matching TRBD1. The CDR3 extends over 15 amino acids. CDR1 is SGHRS, CDR2 YFSETQ, per germline. V was clipped by 3 bases and J by 7 bases; unmatched bases: 5. The CDR3: CASSSTGTGGEKLFF. Written as DNA, the CDR3 is TGCGCCAGCAGCTCCACCGGGACAGGGGGTGAAAAACTGTTTTTT. Together with reference TRBV5-1 and TRBJ1-4, the CDR3 gives the full variable domain: KAGVTQTPRYLIKTRGQQVTLSCSPISGHRSVSWYQQTPGQGLQFLFEYFSETQRNKGNFPGRFSGRQFSNSRSEMNVSTLELGDSALYLCASSSTGTGGEKLFFGSGTQLSVL.

In DNA form, the CDR3 reads TGTGCCAGTACCCGAACGGGGGGGACCTACAATGAGCAGTTCTTC. It encodes CASTRTGGTYNEQFF. The chain links TRBV19 to TRBJ2-1, with TRBD2 matching 8 bases. The CDR3 is made up of 15 amino acids. The germline V gene has CDR1 LNHDA and CDR2 SQIVND (reference sequence). Trimming took 7 bases from V and 2 from J; bases not matched to a gene: 7.

The chain couples TRBV7-2 to TRBJ2-2; 11 nucleotides align to TRBD1. V gave up 6 bases and J gave up 1 base; unmatched junction bases: 7. Germline CDR1 SGHTA, CDR2 FQGNSA. The CDR3 is 17 residues long. The DNA of the CDR3 is TGTGCCAGCAGAGCTCGGGGGACAGGGGGGAACACCGGGGAGCTGTTTTTT. Protein sequence: CASRARGTGGNTGELFF. The variable domain in full, with the rest retrieved from reference TRBV7-2 and TRBJ2-2, is GAGVSQSPSNKVTEKGKDVELRCDPISGHTALYWYRQSLGQGLEFLIYFQGNSAPDKSGLPSDRFSAERTGGSVSTLTIQRTQQEDSAVYLCASRARGTGGNTGELFFGEGSRLTVL.

The chain employs TRBV30 and TRBJ2-6, with TRBD2 identical over 8 bases. V gave up 1 base and J gave up 0 bases; unmatched junction bases: 5. CDR1 and CDR2 from the germline V gene are GTSNPN and SVGIG (reference sequence). The length of the CDR3 is 17 residues. DNA for the CDR3: TGTGCCTGGAGTGCCGTTAGCGGGACCTCTGGGGCCAACGTCCTGACTTTC. It codes for CAWSAVSGTSGANVLTF.

This clone was counted a single time. The chain joins TRBV5-1 to TRBJ2-3; TRBD2 aligns across 7 bases. V trimming: 0 bases; J trimming: 1 base; junction bases outside the gene matches: 2. Germline assignment: CDR1 SGHRS and CDR2 YFSETQ. The CDR3 totals 15 residues. Written as DNA, the CDR3 is TGCGCCAGCAGCTTGGAAGGGAGGGGCACAGATACGCAGTATTTT. The encoded protein is CASSLEGRGTDTQYF.

This clone was seen once. This chain connects TRBV3-1 (or the pseudogene TRBV3-2) to TRBJ2-5; D possibly corresponds to TRBD1 (6 bases). Trimming removed 0 bases from V and 0 bases from J, with 14 bases in between. CDR3 length equals 17 residues. CDR1 and CDR2 from the germline V gene are LGHDT and YNNKEL (reference sequence). The CDR3 reads CASSQDRSGAYQETQYF. CDR3 in DNA: TGTGCCAGCAGCCAAGATCGGTCAGGGGCTTACCAAGAGACCCAGTACTTC.

The J gene is TRBJ2-1, the V gene TRBV5-1; 9 bases align to TRBD2. After removal of 4 bases from V and 0 bases from J, the junction contained 5 bases not matched to a gene. Per the germline V gene, CDR1 is SGHRS and CDR2 is YFSETQ. The CDR3 is 16 residues long. Here the CDR3 reads CASSVDSGSSYNEQFF. The DNA for the CDR3 is TGCGCCAGCAGCGTGGATAGCGGGAGCTCCTACAATGAGCAGTTCTTC.

V gene TRBV4-3 combines with J gene TRBJ2-3; 10 bases fit TRBD1. The junction had 8 bases not matched to a gene; V was cut back by 0 bases and J by 5 bases. The V gene's germline CDR1 is LGHNA and CDR2 YSLEER. The CDR3 runs 17 residues. CDR3 in amino acids: CASSQDFGTGVGDTQYF. CDR3 DNA: TGCGCCAGCAGCCAAGATTTTGGGACAGGGGTAGGAGATACGCAGTATTTT.

CDR3 sequence: CASSFGGRGSYNEQFF. The DNA for the CDR3 is TGCGCCAGCAGCTTCGGCGGGAGGGGCTCCTACAATGAGCAGTTCTTC. The chain links TRBV5-1 to TRBJ2-1, with 9 positions matching TRBD2. The CDR3 spans 16 residues. After removal of 2 bases from V and 0 bases from J, the junction contained 3 bases not matched to a gene. Looked up from germline, CDR1 is SGHRS and CDR2 is YFSETQ.